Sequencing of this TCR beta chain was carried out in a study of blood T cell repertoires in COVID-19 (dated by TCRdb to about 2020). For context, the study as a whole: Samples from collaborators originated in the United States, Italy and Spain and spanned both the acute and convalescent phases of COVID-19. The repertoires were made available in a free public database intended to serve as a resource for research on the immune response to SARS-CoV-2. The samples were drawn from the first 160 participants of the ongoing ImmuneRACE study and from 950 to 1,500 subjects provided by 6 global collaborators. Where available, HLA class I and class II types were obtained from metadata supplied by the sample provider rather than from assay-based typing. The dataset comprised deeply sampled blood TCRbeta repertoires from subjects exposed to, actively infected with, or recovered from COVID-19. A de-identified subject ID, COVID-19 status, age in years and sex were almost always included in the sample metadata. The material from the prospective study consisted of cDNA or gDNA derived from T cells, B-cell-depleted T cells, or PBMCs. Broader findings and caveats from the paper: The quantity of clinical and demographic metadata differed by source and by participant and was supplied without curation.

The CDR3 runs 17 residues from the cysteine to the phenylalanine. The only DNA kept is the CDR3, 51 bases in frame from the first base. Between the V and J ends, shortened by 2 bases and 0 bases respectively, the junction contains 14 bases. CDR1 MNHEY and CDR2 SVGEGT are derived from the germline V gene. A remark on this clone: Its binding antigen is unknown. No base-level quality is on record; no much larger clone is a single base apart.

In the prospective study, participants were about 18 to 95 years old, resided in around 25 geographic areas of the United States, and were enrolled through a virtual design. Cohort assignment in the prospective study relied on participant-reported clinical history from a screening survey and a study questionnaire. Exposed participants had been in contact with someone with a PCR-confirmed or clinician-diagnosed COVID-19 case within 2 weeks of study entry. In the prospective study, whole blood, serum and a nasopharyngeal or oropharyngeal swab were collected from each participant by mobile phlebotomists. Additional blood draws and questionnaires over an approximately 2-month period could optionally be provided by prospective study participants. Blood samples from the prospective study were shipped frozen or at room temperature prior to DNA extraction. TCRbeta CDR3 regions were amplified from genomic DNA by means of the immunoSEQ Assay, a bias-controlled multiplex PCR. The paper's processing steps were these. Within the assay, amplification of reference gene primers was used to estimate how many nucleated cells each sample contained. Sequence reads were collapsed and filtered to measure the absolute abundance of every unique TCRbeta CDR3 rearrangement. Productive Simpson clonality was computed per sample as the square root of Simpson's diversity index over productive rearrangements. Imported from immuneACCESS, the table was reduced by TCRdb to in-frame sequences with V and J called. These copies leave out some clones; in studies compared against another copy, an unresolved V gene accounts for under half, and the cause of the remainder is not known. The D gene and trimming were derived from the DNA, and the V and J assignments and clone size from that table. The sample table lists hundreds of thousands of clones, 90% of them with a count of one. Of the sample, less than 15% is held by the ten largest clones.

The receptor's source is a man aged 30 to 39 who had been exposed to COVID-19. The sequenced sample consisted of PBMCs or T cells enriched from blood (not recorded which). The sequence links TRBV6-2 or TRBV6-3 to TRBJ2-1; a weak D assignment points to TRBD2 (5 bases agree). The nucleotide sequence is TGTGCCAGCAGTTACCTCACGGGAAGGAGCTCCTACAATGAGCAGTTCTTC. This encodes CASSYLTGRSSYNEQFF.